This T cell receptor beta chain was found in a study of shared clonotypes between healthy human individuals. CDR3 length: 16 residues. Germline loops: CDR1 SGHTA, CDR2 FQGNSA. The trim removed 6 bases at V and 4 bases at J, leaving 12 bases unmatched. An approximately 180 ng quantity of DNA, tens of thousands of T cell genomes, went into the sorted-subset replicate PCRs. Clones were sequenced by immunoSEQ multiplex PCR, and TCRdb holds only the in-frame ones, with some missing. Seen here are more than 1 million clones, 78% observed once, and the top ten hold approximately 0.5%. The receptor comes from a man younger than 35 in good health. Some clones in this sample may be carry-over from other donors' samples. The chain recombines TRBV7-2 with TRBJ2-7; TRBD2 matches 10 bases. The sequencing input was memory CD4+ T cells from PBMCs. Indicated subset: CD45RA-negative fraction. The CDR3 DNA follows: TGTGCCAGCAGATTAAAGGGGAATAGCGGGGGGTACGAGCAGTACTTC. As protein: CASRLKGNSGGYEQYF.